This T cell receptor beta chain was obtained from a study of blood T cell repertoires in COVID-19. Turning to the study itself: Sources were T cells, B-cell-depleted T cells, or PBMCs; the material itself was cDNA or gDNA.

The protocol was immunoSEQ multiplex PCR, while the TCRdb copy is restricted to in-frame clones and leaves out a portion. The sample has around 60,000 clones, 88% seen once; the top ten hold approximately 3.9%. This CDR3 has 16 amino acids. Germline V lookup: CDR1 MNHEY, CDR2 SVGEGT. The junction had 9 bases not matched to a gene; V was cut back by 2 bases and J by 2 bases. The sample consisted of peripheral blood. V usage is TRBV6-2 or TRBV6-3 and J usage is TRBJ2-7; 7 positions match TRBD1. The receptor's source is a man between 65 and 85 years old with acute or convalescent COVID-19. CDR3 in DNA: TGTGCCAGCAGTTACGTCCGAACGGGGACAGCCTACGAGCAGTACTTC. This sequence encodes CASSYVRTGTAYEQYF.